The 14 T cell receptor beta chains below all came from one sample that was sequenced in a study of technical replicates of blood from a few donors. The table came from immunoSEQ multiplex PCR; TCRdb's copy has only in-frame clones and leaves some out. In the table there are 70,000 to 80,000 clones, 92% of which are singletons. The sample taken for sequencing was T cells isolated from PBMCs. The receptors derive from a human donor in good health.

The CDR3 DNA reads TGTGCCAGCAGCCGGACCGGGGGGTTGCTTTCTGGGGCCAACGTCCTGACTTTC. Translated: CASSRTGGLLSGANVLTF. The chain recombines TRBV5-6 with TRBJ2-6; the match to TRBD2 covers 7 bases. Germline CDR1 is SGHDT and CDR2 is YYEEEE. V shed 4 bases and J 1 base; nucleotides not matched to a gene: 11. The CDR3 runs to 18 residues.

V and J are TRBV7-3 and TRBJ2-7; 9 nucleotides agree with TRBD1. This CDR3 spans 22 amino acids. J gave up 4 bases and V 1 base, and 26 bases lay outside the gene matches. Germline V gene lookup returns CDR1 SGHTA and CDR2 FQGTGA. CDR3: CASSLKVRGQGKKYGPLYEQYF. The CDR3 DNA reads TGTGCCAGCAGCTTAAAAGTTAGGGGACAGGGTAAAAAATACGGCCCTTTATACGAGCAGTACTTC.

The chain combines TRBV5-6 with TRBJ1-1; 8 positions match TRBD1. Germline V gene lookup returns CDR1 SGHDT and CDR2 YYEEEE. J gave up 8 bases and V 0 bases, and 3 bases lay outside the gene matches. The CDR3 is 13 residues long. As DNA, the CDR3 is TGTGCCAGCAGCTTGGGACAGGGGAACGAAGCTTTCTTT. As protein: CASSLGQGNEAFF. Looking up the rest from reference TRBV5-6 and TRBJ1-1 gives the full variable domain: DAGVTQSPTHLIKTRGQQVTLRCSPKSGHDTVSWYQQALGQGPQFIFQYYEEEERQRGNFPDRFSGHQFPNYSSELNVNALLLGDSALYLCASSLGQGNEAFFGQGTRLTVV.

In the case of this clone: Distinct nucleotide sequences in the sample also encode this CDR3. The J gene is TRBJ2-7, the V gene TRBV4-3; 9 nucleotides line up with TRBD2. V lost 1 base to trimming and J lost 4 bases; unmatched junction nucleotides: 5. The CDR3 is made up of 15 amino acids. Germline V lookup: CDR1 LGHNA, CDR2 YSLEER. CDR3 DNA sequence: TGCGCCAGCAGCCAAGTCCTGGCGGGAGGGTACGAGCAGTACTTC. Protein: CASSQVLAGGYEQYF.

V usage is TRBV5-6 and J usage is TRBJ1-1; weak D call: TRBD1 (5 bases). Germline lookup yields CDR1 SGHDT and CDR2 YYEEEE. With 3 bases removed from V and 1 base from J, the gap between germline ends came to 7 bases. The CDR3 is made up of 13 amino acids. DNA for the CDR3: TGTGCCAGCAGCTGGGGGGGGAACACTGAAGCTTTCTTT. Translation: CASSWGGNTEAFF.

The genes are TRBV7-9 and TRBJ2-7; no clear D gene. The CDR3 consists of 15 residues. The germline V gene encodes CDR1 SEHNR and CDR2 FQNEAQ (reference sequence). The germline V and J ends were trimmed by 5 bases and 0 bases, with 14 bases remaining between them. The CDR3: CASSPPRLASYEQYF. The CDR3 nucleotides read TGTGCCAGCAGCCCCCCCAGACTCGCCTCCTACGAGCAGTACTTC.

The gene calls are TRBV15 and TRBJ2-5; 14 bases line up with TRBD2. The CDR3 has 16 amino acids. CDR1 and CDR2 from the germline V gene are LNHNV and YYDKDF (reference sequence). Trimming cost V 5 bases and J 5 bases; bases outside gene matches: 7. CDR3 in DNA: TGTGCCACCAGCCAGACTAGCGGGAGGGCCTGGGAGACCCAGTACTTC. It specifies CATSQTSGRAWETQYF.

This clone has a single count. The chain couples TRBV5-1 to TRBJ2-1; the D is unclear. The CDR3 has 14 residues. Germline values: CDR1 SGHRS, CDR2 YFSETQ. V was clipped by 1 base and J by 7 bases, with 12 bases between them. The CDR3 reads CASSLPRDGNEQFF. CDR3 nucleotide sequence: TGCGCCAGCAGCTTGCCCAGAGACGGGAATGAGCAGTTCTTC.

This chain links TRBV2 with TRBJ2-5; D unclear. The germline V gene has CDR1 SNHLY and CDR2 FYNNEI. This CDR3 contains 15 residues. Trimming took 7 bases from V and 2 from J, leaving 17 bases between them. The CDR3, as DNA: TGTGCCAGCAAGCCTAGTTTCGGTTATCAAGAGACCCAGTACTTC. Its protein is CASKPSFGYQETQYF. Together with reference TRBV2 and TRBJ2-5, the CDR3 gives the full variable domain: EPEVTQTPSHQVTQMGQEVILRCVPISNHLYFYWYRQILGQKVEFLVSFYNNEISEKSEIFDDQFSVERPDGSNFTLKIRSTKLEDSAMYFCASKPSFGYQETQYFGPGTRLLVL.

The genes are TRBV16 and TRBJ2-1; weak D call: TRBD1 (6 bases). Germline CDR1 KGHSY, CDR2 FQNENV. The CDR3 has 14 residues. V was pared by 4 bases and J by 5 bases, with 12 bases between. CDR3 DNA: TGTGCCAGCAGCCCAGGACAGAGTAACAATGAGCAGTTCTTC. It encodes CASSPGQSNNEQFF.

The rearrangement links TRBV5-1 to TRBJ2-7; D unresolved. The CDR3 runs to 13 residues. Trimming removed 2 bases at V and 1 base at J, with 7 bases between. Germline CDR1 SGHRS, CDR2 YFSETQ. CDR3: CASSLRVSYEQYF. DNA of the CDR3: TGCGCCAGCAGCTTACGGGTATCCTACGAGCAGTACTTC.

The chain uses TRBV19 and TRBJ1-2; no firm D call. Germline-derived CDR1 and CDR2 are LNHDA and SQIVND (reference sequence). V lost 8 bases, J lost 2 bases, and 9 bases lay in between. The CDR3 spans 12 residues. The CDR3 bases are TGTGCCAGTTTTGGCGGAAACTATGGCTACACCTTC. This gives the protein CASFGGNYGYTF.

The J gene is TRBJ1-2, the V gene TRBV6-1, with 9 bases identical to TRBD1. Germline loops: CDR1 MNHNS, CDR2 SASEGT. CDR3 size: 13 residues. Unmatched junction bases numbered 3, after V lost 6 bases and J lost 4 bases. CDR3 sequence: CASSPTGGYGYTF. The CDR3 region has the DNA TGTGCCAGCAGCCCGACAGGGGGCTATGGCTACACCTTC.

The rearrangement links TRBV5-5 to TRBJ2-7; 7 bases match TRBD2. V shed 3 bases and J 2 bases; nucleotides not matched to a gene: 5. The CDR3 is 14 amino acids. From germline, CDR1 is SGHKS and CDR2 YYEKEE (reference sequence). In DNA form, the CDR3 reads TGTGCCAGCAGCTCCGTAGCGGGCCCCTACGAGCAGTACTTC. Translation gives CASSSVAGPYEQYF.